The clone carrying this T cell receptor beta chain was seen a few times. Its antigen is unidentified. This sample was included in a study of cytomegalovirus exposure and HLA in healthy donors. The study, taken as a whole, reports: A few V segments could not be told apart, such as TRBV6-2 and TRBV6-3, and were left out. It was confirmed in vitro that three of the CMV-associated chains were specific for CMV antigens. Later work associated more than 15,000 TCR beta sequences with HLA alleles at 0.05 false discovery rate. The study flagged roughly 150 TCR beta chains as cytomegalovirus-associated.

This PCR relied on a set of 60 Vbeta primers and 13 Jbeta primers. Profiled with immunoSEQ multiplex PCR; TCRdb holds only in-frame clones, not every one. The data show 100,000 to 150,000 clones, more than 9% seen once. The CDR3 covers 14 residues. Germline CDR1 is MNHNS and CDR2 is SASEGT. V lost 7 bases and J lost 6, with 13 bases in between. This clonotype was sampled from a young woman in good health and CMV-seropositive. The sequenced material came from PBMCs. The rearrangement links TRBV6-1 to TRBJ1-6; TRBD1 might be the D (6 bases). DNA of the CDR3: TGTGCCAGCAACCCGGGACAAACTAATTCACCCCTCCACTTT. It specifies CASNPGQTNSPLHF.